This T cell receptor (beta chain) is drawn from a study of technical replicates of blood from four donors. The data were produced by immunoSEQ multiplex PCR, yet TCRdb's version contains in-frame clones alone and is incomplete. Here the sample spans some 15,000 clones, 84% being singletons. The CDR3 runs 15 residues. Trimming shortened V by 2 bases and J by 2 bases, and 10 bases separated the two germline ends. Germline V gene data show CDR1 as SGHAT and CDR2 as FQNNGV. This clone was observed once. Source material: PBMCs. The clonotype originates from a human donor in good health. The V and J genes are TRBV11-2 and TRBJ1-3; unclear D gene. Here the CDR3 DNA reads TGTGCCAGCAGCTTAAGTCCGGGTGCTGGAAACACCATATATTTT. It is translated as CASSLSPGAGNTIYF. The full variable domain, completed using reference TRBV11-2 and TRBJ1-3, is EAGVAQSPRYKIIEKRQSVAFWCNPISGHATLYWYQQILGQGPKLLIQFQNNGVVDDSQLPKDRFSAERLKGVDSTLKIQPAKLEDSAVYLCASSLSPGAGNTIYFGEGSWLTVV.